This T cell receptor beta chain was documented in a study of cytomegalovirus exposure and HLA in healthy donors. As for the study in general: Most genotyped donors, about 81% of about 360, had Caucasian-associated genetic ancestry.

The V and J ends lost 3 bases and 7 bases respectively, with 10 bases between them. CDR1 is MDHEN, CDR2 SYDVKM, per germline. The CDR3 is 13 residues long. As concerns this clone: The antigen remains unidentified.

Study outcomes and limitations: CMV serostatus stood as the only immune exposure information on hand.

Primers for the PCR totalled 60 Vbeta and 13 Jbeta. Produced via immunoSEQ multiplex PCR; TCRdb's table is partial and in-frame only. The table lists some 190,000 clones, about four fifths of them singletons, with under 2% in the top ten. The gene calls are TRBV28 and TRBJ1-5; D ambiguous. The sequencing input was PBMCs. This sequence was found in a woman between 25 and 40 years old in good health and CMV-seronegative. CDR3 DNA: TGTGCCAGCAGTTTTGGAGGGAAGCAGCCCCAGCATTTT. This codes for CASSFGGKQPQHF.